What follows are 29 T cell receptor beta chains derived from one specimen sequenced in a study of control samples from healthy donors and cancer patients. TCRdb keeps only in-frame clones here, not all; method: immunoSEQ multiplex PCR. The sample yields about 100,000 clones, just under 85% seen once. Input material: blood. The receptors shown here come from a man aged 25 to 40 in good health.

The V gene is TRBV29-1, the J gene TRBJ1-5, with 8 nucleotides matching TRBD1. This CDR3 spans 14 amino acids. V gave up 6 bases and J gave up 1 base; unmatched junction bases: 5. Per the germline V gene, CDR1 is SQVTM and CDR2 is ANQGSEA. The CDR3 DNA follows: TGCAGCGTGGGGGGGACAGGCAGCAATCAGCCCCAGCATTTT. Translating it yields CSVGGTGSNQPQHF.

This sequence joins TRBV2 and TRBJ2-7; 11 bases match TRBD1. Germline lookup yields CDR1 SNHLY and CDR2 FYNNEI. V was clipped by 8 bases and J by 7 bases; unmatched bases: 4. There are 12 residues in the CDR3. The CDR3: CASYGTGGEQYF. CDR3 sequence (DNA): TGTGCCAGCTACGGGACAGGGGGTGAGCAGTACTTC.

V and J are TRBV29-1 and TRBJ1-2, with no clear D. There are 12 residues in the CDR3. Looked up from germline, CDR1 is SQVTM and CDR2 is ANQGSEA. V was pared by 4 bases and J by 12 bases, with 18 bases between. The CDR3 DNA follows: TGCAGCGTTGGGATTGAGACGGGCGGCCACACCTTC. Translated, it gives CSVGIETGGHTF.

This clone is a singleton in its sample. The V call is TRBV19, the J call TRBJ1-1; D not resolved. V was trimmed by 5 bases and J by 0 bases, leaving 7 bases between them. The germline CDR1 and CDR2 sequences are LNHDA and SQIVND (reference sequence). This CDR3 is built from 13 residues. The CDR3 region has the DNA TGTGCCAGTAGTCATCAATTGAACACTGAAGCTTTCTTT. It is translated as CASSHQLNTEAFF.

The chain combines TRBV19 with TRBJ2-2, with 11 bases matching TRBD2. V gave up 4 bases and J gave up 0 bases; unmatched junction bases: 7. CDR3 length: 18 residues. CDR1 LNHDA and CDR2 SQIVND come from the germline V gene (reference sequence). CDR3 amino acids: CASSTSGGTNPNTGELFF. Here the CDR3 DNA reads TGTGCCAGTAGTACTAGCGGGGGGACCAATCCGAACACCGGGGAGCTGTTTTTT.

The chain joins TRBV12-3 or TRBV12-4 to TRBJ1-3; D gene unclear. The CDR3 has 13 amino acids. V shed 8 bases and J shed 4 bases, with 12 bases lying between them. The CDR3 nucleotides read TGTGCCAGCTCACAGTGGCAAGGAAACACCATATATTTT. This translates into CASSQWQGNTIYF.

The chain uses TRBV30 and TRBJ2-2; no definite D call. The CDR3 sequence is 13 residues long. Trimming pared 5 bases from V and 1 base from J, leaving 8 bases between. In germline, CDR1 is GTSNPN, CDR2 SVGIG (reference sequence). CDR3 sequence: CAWGWENTGELFF. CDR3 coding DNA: TGTGCCTGGGGATGGGAGAACACCGGGGAGCTGTTTTTT.

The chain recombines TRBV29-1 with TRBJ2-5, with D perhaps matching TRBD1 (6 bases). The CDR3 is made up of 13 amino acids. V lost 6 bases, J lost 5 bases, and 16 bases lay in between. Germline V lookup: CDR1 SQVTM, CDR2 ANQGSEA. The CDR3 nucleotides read TGCAGCGTCCCACGTGGCACAGGGGAGACCCAGTACTTC. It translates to CSVPRGTGETQYF.

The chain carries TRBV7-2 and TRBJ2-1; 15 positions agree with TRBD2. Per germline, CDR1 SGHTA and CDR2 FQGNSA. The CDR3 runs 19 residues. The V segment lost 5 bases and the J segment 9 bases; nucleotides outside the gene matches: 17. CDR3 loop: CASSTRTSGGASRHGEQFF. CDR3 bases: TGTGCCAGCAGCACACGGACTAGCGGGGGGGCGAGTCGGCACGGTGAGCAGTTCTTC.

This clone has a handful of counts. The CDR3 nucleotides read TGTGCCAGCAGCCCAGGACGGGGACAGCCTAACTATGGCTACACCTTC. This codes for CASSPGRGQPNYGYTF. V usage is TRBV4-2 and J usage is TRBJ1-2; 7 positions agree with TRBD1. The CDR3 covers 16 residues. J lost 0 bases, V lost 4 bases, and 8 bases had no gene match. Germline CDR1 reads LGHNA; CDR2 reads YNFKEQ.

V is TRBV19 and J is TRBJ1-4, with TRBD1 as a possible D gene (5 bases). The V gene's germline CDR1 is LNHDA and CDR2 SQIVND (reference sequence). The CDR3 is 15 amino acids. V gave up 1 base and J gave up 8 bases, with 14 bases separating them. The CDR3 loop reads CASSIVAGRSEKLFF. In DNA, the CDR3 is TGTGCCAGTAGTATAGTCGCAGGGAGATCGGAAAAACTGTTTTTT. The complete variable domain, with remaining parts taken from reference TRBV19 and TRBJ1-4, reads DGGITQSPKYLFRKEGQNVTLSCEQNLNHDAMYWYRQDPGQGLRLIYYSQIVNDFQKGDIAEGYSVSREKKESFPLTVTSAQKNPTAFYLCASSIVAGRSEKLFFGSGTQLSVL.

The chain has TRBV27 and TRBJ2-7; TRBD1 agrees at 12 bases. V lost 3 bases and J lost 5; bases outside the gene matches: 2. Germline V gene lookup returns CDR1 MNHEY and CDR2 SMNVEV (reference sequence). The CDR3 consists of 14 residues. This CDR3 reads CASSLGTGGNEQYF. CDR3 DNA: TGTGCCAGCAGTTTGGGGACAGGGGGCAACGAGCAGTACTTC.

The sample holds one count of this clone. CDR3 DNA: TGTGCCAGCAGCTTAGGGACAGGGGCCTACGAGCAGTACTTC. This sequence encodes CASSLGTGAYEQYF. The J gene is TRBJ2-7, the V gene TRBV11-2, with 9 bases that match TRBD1. Germline lookup yields CDR1 SGHAT and CDR2 FQNNGV. Trimming took 1 base from V and 2 from J; bases not matched to a gene: 0. The CDR3 contains 14 residues.

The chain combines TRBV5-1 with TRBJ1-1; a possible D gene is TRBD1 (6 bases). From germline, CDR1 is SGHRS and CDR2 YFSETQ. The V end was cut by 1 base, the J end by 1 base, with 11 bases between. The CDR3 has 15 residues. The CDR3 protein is CASSLRGVSNTEAFF. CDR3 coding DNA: TGCGCCAGCAGCTTGAGGGGGGTGTCGAACACTGAAGCTTTCTTT.

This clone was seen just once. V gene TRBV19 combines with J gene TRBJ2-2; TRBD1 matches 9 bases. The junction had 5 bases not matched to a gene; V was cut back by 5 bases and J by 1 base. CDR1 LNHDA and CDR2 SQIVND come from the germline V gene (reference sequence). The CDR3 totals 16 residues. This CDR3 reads CASSFGTGRNTGELFF. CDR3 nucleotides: TGTGCCAGTAGTTTCGGGACAGGGAGGAACACCGGGGAGCTGTTTTTT.

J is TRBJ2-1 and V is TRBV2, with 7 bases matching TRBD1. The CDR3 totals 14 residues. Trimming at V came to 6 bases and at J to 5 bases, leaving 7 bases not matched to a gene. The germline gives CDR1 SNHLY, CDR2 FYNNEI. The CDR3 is CASRQTGFDNEQFF. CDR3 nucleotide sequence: TGTGCCAGCAGGCAGACAGGGTTTGACAATGAGCAGTTCTTC.

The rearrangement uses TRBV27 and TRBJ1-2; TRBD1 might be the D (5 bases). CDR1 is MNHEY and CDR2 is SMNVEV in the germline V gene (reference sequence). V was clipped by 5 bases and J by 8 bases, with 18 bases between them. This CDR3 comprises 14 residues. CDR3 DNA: TGTGCCAGCAGTAAAAGGGACTTGGGGAGGGGCTACACCTTC. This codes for CASSKRDLGRGYTF.

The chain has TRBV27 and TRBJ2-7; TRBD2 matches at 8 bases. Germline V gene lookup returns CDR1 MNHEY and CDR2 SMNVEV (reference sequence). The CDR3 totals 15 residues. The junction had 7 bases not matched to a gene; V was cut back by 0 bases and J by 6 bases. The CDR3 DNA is TGTGCCAGCAGTTTATCAGCGGGGGAGTGGATCGAGCAGTACTTC. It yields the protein CASSLSAGEWIEQYF.

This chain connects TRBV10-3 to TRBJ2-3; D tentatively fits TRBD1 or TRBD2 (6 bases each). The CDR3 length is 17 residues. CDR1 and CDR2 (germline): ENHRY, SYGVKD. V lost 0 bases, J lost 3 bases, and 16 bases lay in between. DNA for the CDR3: TGTGCCATCAGTGAGTCGACAAGGGGGGATTGGACAGATACGCAGTATTTT. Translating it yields CAISESTRGDWTDTQYF.

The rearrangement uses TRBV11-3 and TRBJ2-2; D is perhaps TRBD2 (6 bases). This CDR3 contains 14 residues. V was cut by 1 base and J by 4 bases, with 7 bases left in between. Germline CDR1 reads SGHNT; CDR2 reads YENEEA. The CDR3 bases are TGTGCCAGCAGCTTAGGACTAGGCACCGGGGAGCTGTTTTTT. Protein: CASSLGLGTGELFF.

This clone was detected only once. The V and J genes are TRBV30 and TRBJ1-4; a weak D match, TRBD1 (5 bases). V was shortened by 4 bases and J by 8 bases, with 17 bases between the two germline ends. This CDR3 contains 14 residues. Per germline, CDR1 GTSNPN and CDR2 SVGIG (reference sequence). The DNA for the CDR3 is TGTGCCTGGACCGATGGGGGTTTTCGGGAAAAACTGTTTTTT. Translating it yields CAWTDGGFREKLFF.

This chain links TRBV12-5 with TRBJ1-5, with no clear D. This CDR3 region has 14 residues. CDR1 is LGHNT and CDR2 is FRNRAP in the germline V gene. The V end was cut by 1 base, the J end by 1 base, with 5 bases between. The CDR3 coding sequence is TGTGCTAGTGGTTTGGGTGGGAGCAATCAGCCCCAGCATTTT. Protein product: CASGLGGSNQPQHF.

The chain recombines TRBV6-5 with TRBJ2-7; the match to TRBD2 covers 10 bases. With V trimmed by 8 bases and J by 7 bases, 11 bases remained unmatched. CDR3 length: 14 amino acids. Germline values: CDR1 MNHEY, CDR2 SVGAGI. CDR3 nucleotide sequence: TGTGCCAGCTACAAGGGGCTAGCGGGGGTAGAGCAGTACTTC. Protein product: CASYKGLAGVEQYF.

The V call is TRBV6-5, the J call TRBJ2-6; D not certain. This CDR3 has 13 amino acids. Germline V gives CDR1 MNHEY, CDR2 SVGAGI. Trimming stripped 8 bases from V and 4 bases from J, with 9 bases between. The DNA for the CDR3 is TGTGCCAGCGTGGGGTCGGGGGCCAACGTCCTGACTTTC. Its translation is CASVGSGANVLTF.

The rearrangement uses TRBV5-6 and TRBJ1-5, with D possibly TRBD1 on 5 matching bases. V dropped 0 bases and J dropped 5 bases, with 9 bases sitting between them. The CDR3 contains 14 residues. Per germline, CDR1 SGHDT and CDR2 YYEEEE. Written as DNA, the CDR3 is TGTGCCAGCAGCTTGGGAGGGGCGGATCAGCCCCAGCATTTT. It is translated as CASSLGGADQPQHF.

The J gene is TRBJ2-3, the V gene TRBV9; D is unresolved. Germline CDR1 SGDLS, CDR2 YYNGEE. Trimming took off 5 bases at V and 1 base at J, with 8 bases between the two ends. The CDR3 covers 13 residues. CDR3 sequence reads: CASSSRGTDTQYF. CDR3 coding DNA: TGTGCCAGCAGTTCTAGAGGCACAGATACGCAGTATTTT. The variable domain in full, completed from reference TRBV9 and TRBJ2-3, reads DSGVTQTPKHLITATGQRVTLRCSPRSGDLSVYWYQQSLDQGLQFLIQYYNGEERAKGNILERFSAQQFPDLHSELNLSSLELGDSALYFCASSSRGTDTQYFGPGTRLTVL.

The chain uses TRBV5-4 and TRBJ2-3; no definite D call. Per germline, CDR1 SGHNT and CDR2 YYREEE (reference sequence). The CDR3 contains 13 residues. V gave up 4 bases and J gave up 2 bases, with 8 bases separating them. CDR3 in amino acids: CASSPDSTDTQYF. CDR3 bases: TGTGCCAGCAGCCCCGACTCCACAGATACGCAGTATTTT.

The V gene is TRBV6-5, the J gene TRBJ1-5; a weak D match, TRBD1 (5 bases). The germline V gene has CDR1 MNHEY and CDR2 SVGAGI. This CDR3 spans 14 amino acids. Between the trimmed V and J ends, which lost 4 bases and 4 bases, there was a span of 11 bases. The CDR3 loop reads CASSSRDHNQPQHF. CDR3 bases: TGTGCCAGCAGTTCCCGGGACCATAATCAGCCCCAGCATTTT.

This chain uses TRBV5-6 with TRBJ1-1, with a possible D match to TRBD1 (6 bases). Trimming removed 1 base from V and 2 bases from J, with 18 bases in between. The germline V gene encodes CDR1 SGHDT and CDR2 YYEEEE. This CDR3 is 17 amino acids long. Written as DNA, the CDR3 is TGTGCCAGCAGCTTGCGGGCCTCGAGGGGGTTTAACACTGAAGCTTTCTTT. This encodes CASSLRASRGFNTEAFF.